The TCR beta chain described here comes from a study of cytomegalovirus exposure and HLA in healthy donors (TCRdb year 2017). A note on the overall study: An earlier analysis of about 530 of the donors reported around 280 Gb of sequence data and 90 million to 120 million unique TCR beta sequences obtained from about 179 million T cells. An early release that covered about 600 HLA-typed donors contained about 300 gigabases of sequencing data and 85 million to 100 million unique TCR sequences. The genetic ancestry cluster associated with self-reported Caucasian donors included around 76% of the approximately 410 genotyped donors. The study was designed to test whether signatures of past pathogen exposure could be identified by cataloging public T cell receptors. The study profiled the T cell repertoires of fewer than 850 subjects by immunosequencing and related them to cytomegalovirus serostatus. Besides the first cohort of hundreds of subjects, a separate validation cohort made up of 120 different subjects was used. To predict cytomegalovirus infection status, the study combined high-throughput TCR immunosequencing, statistical association of individual TCRs with disease status, and machine learning. In a later analysis, previously published TCR beta repertoires from several hundred donors were re-analyzed and high-resolution HLA genotyping was added so that TCR occurrence patterns could be studied. Rather than drawing on any new phenotypic data, the later analysis identified candidate immune exposures from TCR beta sequences and the way those sequences occurred across donors. An earlier analysis of nearly 600 of the donors applied high-throughput TCR beta sequencing to assess whether each TCR beta V gene segment acted as functional or pseudogenic. Donor age, sex, ethnicity and CMV serostatus were compiled together with the repertoire data. Genome-wide SNP genotypes for about 65% of the roughly 700 donors were used in a later genetic analysis, which treated that subset as a discovery cohort. Every repertoire in the discovery cohort had been generated on one and the same sequencing platform. Class I and class II HLA loci were covered by the typing at four-digit resolution. The number of donors typed differed by locus, with 629-630 for A, B, C, DRB1 and DQB1, around 500 for DQA1, over 600 for DPA1, and around 450 for DPB1. Because of strong linkage in the cohort, roughly 5 DR-DQ haplotypes were treated as single units for association and clustering. Among around 400 genotyped donors of the cohort, an average of roughly 240,000 unique TCR beta nucleotide sequences were sequenced per donor, around a sixth of them non-productive.

A remark on this clone: The specificity of this receptor is unknown. The record has no base qualities; no much larger clone is one base away.

The paper's findings and limits, for the study overall: Because counts were too low, roughly 18 rarely observed V segments, including chromosome 9 orphons, were left out of the earlier analysis of about 620 of the donors. In an earlier analysis of roughly 560 of the donors, most TCR beta V segments were observed in productive rearrangements about 87% or about 30% of the time, broadly matching IMGT annotations. The classifier was reported to diagnose cytomegalovirus status with high specificity and sensitivity in both the original cohort and the validation cohort. In a later genetic analysis, a missense DCLRE1C variant was associated with V-gene and J-gene trimming of TCR beta chains, and the association was replicated in an independent cohort. A later genetic analysis reported fewer N-insertions in productive TCRs among donors in an Asian-associated ancestry cluster than the roughly 690-donor mean. HLA typing was unavailable for some donors at each locus, so association tests used only the typed subset. A later analysis found that TCR association rates varied across HLA loci, with DRB1 alleles showing the most associated TCRs and HLA-C alleles the fewest. In a later analysis, HLA-associated TCR beta chains were found to be more clonally expanded and to have lower generation probabilities than equally common non-associated chains. The authors suggested that the approach could potentially be extended to other disease states and immunological phenotypes. In a later analysis, several top co-occurrence clusters were reported to appear linked to parvovirus B19, influenza, CMV and Epstein-Barr virus. In vitro tests confirmed that three of the cytomegalovirus-associated TCR beta chains recognize cytomegalovirus antigens. Strong co-occurrence of HLA alleles, especially DR and DQ, made assigning TCR associations to individual alleles difficult. A cluster of highly shared sequence variants was judged likely to represent a technical artifact of the sequencing pipeline. Some IMGT-functional V segments, including TRBV6-2 and TRBV6-3, could not be distinguished by the 87-base-pair reads and were therefore excluded. Correlated functional status among segregating V segments might reflect linkage disequilibrium, but an unknown experimental factor could not be ruled out. A later analysis found that most CMV-associated TCR beta chains appeared HLA-restricted, with HLA associations seemingly driven largely by CMV exposure. Immune exposure information for the cohort was limited to CMV serostatus. This cohort had only TCR beta chains sequenced, and the lack of alpha or paired-chain data limited which features could be detected. Most TCR sequences were observed very rarely across donors, whereas some public TCRs were present in many individuals. A further reported finding was that TCR beta sequences accurately predicted the HLA-A and HLA-B alleles for most subjects in the first cohort. Roughly uniform sequencing depth across donors was assumed in presence/absence analyses, although this assumption may not hold. A later analysis associated about 17,000 TCR beta sequences with specific HLA alleles at a false discovery rate of 0.05. The study gave a list of around 170 TCR beta chains associated with cytomegalovirus.

The cohort consisted of some 730 healthy bone marrow donors. At the time of sampling, all cohort members were nominally healthy, though unrecorded immune exposures were likely present. The donor was CMV seronegative and was included in the group of a few hundred seronegative cohort members. A peripheral blood sample was collected from each donor, and TCR beta sequencing was performed on peripheral blood mononuclear cells. The Qiagen DNeasy Blood Extraction Kit was used to extract genomic DNA from the blood cell samples. The CDR3 sequence holds 13 residues, the cysteine and phenylalanine included. The DNA shown is the 39-base CDR3, in frame from base 1. At the junction V is shortened by 2 bases and J by 5 bases, with 7 bases in between. CDR1 and CDR2 are read off the germline V gene as KGHSH and LQKENI. The library was generated by the immunoSEQ multiplex PCR assay. For the multiplex PCR, a mixture combining 60 forward primers for TCR Vbeta segments and 13 reverse primers for TCR Jbeta segments was used. A multiplex PCR assay on genomic DNA amplified the CDR3 region of rearranged TCR beta genes. The Illumina HiSeq System was used to sequence the amplified TCR beta libraries as 87-base-pair reads. Per the original workflow: In a later analysis, some 80 million unique TCR beta chains were counted across the approximately 620 repertoires, and about 9.9 million of these chains were shared by at least two donors. Raw reads were error-corrected and collapsed into unique sequences by a nearest-neighbor algorithm in which closely related sequences were merged to remove PCR and sequencing errors. To assign V, D and J gene segments, CDR3 sequences were aligned to IMGT reference sequences. For a sequence to be retained, a match of at least six nucleotides to both a V gene segment and a J gene segment was required. Rearrangements were called productive when the CDR3 lacked stop codons and stayed in frame with V and J; all others were non-productive. Following IMGT convention, CDR3 was defined as the stretch from the second conserved V-encoded cysteine to the conserved J-encoded phenylalanine. The earlier analysis of more than 450 of the donors excluded sequences that lacked an unambiguous match to a single V gene segment. In an earlier analysis of about 590 of the donors, a V segment was called functional when productive rearrangements were above 56.7%, and segregating when the standard deviation between donors exceeded 5%. A statistical classification framework was built to diagnose cytomegalovirus status from the catalog of TCR beta chain sequences. In a later analysis, TCR nucleotide sequences were compared against IMGT/GENE-DB human TR gene sequences so that V and J genes could be assigned. The TCRdist pipeline was used in a later analysis to assign CDR3 sequences and most-parsimonious VDJ recombination scenarios. In a later analysis, each TCR beta chain was defined by its CDR3 amino acid sequence together with its V-gene family, and reads without a unique V-gene family were excluded. To address suspected cross-contamination and a sequencing artifact, a later analysis removed 550 to 750 highly shared, low-generation-probability nucleotide sequences. For each public chain, a later analysis derived a clonal expansion index from normalized ranks of inferred template counts within each repertoire. Generation probabilities in a later analysis came from a VDJ recombination model fitted to out-of-frame rearrangements, and those results were checked against IGoR. Hypergeometric tests were used in a later analysis to score TCR-TCR, TCR-HLA and TCR-CMV co-occurrence, with a repertoire-size bias correction applied to the TCR pairs. A later analysis estimated false discovery rates by permuting HLA or CMV assignments 20 times. A later analysis grouped co-occurring TCRs with DBSCAN, adding TCRdist sequence similarity when clustering within HLA-allele-positive subsets. For co-occurrence clustering, repertoires with fewer than 30,000 or more than 120,000 public chains were excluded, along with four to six repertoires with anomalous nucleotide sharing. TCRdb took this table from immuneACCESS and kept in-frame rearrangements with V and J called. Such tables lack part of the clones; where checked against another copy, unresolved V genes explain under half of the gap, and the rest is unexplained. Clone size and the V and J calls come from that table; the DNA yielded D and trimming. The sample table shows about 160,000 clones, and around 76% are seen once. Jointly, the top ten make up over 1.1% of the sample.

The sample comprised PBMCs. This sequence uses TRBV18 and TRBJ2-1; matching of 5 bases hints at TRBD2 as the D gene. This TCR came from a man aged 55-75 years in good health and CMV-seronegative. The CDR3 region reads CASSPGLDNEQFF. The DNA sequence is given as TGTGCCAGCTCACCAGGACTGGACAATGAGCAGTTCTTC.